The 29 T cell receptor beta chains below were found in one sample sequenced in a study of T cells after yellow fever vaccination. TCRdb re-derived calls from the 5' RACE reads in MiXCR, one entry per CDR3 protein. The sample lists 30,000 to 40,000 distinct CDR3 sequences, about 6.6% occurring once. Sample: PBMCs, either bulk or a sorted T-cell subset (CD4+, CD8+, memory, or dextramer-sorted; not recorded which), taken on the day of the first yellow fever vaccination. The receptors originated from a man between 18 and 35 years old who received the YFV17D yellow fever vaccine.

This clonotype was detected ten times or more. The genes are TRBV24-1 and TRBJ1-4; D might be TRBD1 (6 bases). Germline loops: CDR1 KGHDR, CDR2 SFDVKD. V was pared by 7 bases and J by 8 bases, with 16 bases between. CDR3 length: 14 amino acids. CDR3 in amino acids: CATSTGTTGEKLFF. The CDR3 coding sequence is TGTGCCACCAGCACCGGGACAACCGGCGAAAAACTGTTTTTT.

The sample holds many counts of this clonotype. The chain recombines TRBV30 with TRBJ2-3, with 8 bases fitting TRBD2. J was trimmed by 7 bases and V by 0 bases; bases with no gene match: 3. This CDR3 has 13 amino acids. CDR1 GTSNPN and CDR2 SVGIG come from the germline V gene (reference sequence). CDR3 sequence: CAWSVGGAYTQYF. The CDR3 DNA follows: TGTGCCTGGAGTGTCGGGGGGGCGTATACGCAGTATTTT.

The rearrangement joins TRBV28 to TRBJ2-6; D might be TRBD1 (6 bases). V lost 4 bases to trimming and J lost 0 bases, with 28 bases between them. This CDR3 is 22 amino acids long. Germline CDR1 is MDHEN and CDR2 is SYDVKM. CDR3 loop: CASSSQTGKASSYVSGANVLTF. As DNA, the CDR3 is TGTGCCAGCAGTTCCCAAACAGGGAAGGCCTCGAGTTACGTCTCTGGGGCCAACGTCCTGACTTTC. The full variable domain, in which reference TRBV28 and TRBJ2-6 provide the parts outside the CDR3, is DVKVTQSSRYLVKRTGEKVFLECVQDMDHENMFWYRQDPGLGLRLIYFSYDVKMKEKGDIPEGYSVSREKKERFSLILESASTNQTSMYLCASSSQTGKASSYVSGANVLTFGAGSRLTVL.

The chain uses TRBV5-4 and TRBJ2-5; 7 bases map to TRBD1. The trim removed 0 bases at V and 4 bases at J, leaving 9 bases unmatched. Germline CDR1 reads SGHNT; CDR2 reads YYREEE (reference sequence). This CDR3 spans 16 amino acids. CDR3: CASSLGSTGWRETQYF. The DNA of the CDR3 is TGTGCCAGCAGCTTGGGGTCGACAGGGTGGAGAGAGACCCAGTACTTC.

In this sample, this clonotype turned up many times. This chain connects TRBV18 to TRBJ2-3, with D perhaps matching TRBD2 (6 bases). The CDR3 is 14 residues long. Germline loops: CDR1 KGHSH, CDR2 LQKENI. Trimming left V 3 bases short and J 4 bases short, with 11 bases between. The CDR3, as DNA: TGTGCCAGCTCACCGGGGCCGGGGGCAGATACGCAGTATTTT. Residues: CASSPGPGADTQYF.

This clonotype was observed at least ten times. This chain connects TRBV2 to TRBJ1-1; D unresolved. Germline V lookup: CDR1 SNHLY, CDR2 FYNNEI. Trimming cost V 3 bases and J 0 bases, with 5 bases left between them. The CDR3 is 13 residues long. The DNA for the CDR3 is TGTGCCAGCAGTGAGGGAATGAACACTGAAGCTTTCTTT. Residues: CASSEGMNTEAFF.

As to this clonotype: This sequence may be a read error, since a much larger clone differs from it by one base. The chain uses TRBV28 and TRBJ2-1, with D perhaps matching TRBD2 (6 bases). The CDR3 loop spans 17 amino acids. V lost 1 base and J lost 8, with 21 bases in between. Germline CDR1 is MDHEN and CDR2 is SYDVKM. The CDR3 bases are TGTGCCAGCAGTTTATACCCACGCGGGGAAGTAGACGATGAGCAGTTCTTC. Amino acids: CASSLYPRGEVDDEQFF.

This clonotype was observed at least ten times. The V and J genes are TRBV5-1 and TRBJ2-3; 8 bases map to TRBD1. This CDR3 has 16 residues. Unmatched junction bases numbered 8, after V lost 4 bases and J lost 1 base. Germline V gives CDR1 SGHRS, CDR2 YFSETQ. The DNA of the CDR3 is TGCGCCAGCAGCCCCAGGGGGCGGGGAGGCACAGATACGCAGTATTTT. It encodes CASSPRGRGGTDTQYF.

In its sample, this clonotype ranks as medium-sized. In DNA form, the CDR3 reads TGCGCCAGCAGCTTGGAATGGACAGGGATGGGCGTCCTGACTTTC. This translates into CASSLEWTGMGVLTF. The chain carries TRBV5-1 and TRBJ2-6; 8 bases fit TRBD1. CDR3 length: 15 residues. The germline CDR1 and CDR2 sequences are SGHRS and YFSETQ. V lost 0 bases to trimming and J lost 12 bases; unmatched junction nucleotides: 8.

There are many counts of this clonotype. The chain couples TRBV27 to TRBJ1-1; 10 bases line up with TRBD1. Trimming cost V 0 bases and J 5 bases; bases outside gene matches: 3. The CDR3 totals 15 residues. Per the germline V gene, CDR1 is MNHEY and CDR2 is SMNVEV (reference sequence). The CDR3 bases are TGTGCCAGCAGTTTATCGAGGGACAGGGGTACTGAAGCTTTCTTT. Amino acid sequence: CASSLSRDRGTEAFF.

In this sample, this clonotype turned up a few times. The chain uses TRBV12-3 or TRBV12-4 and TRBJ1-5; D is ambiguous. The V gene lost 5 bases and the J gene lost 5 bases, with 16 bases spanning the gap. This CDR3 is 15 amino acids long. CDR3 nucleotides: TGTGCCAGCAGTCAAGACACCCTTGGGCATCAGCCCCAGCATTTT. It yields the protein CASSQDTLGHQPQHF.

Many counts were recorded for this clonotype. The V call is TRBV30, the J call TRBJ1-1, with 8 bases fitting TRBD1. V shed 0 bases, J shed 5 bases, and the junction held 14 bases outside the gene matches. The CDR3 length is 17 residues. Looked up from germline, CDR1 is GTSNPN and CDR2 is SVGIG (reference sequence). The CDR3 bases are TGTGCCTGGAGTGTACTCGGACAGGGCCTTTTTGGGACTGAAGCTTTCTTT. It yields the protein CAWSVLGQGLFGTEAFF. Full variable domain (rest looked up from reference TRBV30 and TRBJ1-1): SQTIHQWPATLVQPVGSPLSLECTVEGTSNPNLYWYRQAAGRGLQLLFYSVGIGQISSEVPQNLSASRPQDRQFILSSKKLLLSDSGFYLCAWSVLGQGLFGTEAFFGQGTRLTVV.

This clonotype came up many times. V and J are TRBV29-1 and TRBJ1-1, with D hard to call. Trimming pared 3 bases from V and 4 bases from J, leaving 12 bases between. The CDR3 extends over 13 amino acids. Looked up from germline, CDR1 is SQVTM and CDR2 is ANQGSEA. CDR3 residues: CSVDKGRATEAFF. In DNA, the CDR3 is TGCAGCGTTGATAAGGGAAGGGCCACTGAAGCTTTCTTT.

This clonotype was seen many times. This chain uses TRBV2 with TRBJ1-1; D not resolved. The germline V gene encodes CDR1 SNHLY and CDR2 FYNNEI. CDR3 length: 11 amino acids. V lost 6 bases, J lost 1 base, and 3 bases lay in between. Here the CDR3 reads CASRENTEAFF. CDR3 nucleotide sequence: TGTGCCAGCAGGGAGAACACTGAAGCTTTCTTT.

Ten or more counts support this clonotype. This chain connects TRBV27 to TRBJ2-3; D not certain. The CDR3 covers 15 residues. CDR1 and CDR2 (germline): MNHEY, SMNVEV (reference sequence). V dropped 2 bases and J dropped 0 bases, with 9 bases sitting between them. CDR3 sequence reads: CASSLVVGSTDTQYF. Here the CDR3 DNA reads TGTGCCAGCAGTTTAGTGGTCGGTAGCACAGATACGCAGTATTTT.

This clonotype was counted many times. This chain connects TRBV12-3 or TRBV12-4 to TRBJ2-1; D uncertain. The CDR3 is 14 residues long. Trimming removed 1 base at V and 7 bases at J, with 11 bases between. CDR3 nucleotides: TGTGCCAGCAGTTTAGAGACTCCTGGGAATGAGCAGTTCTTC. Translation gives CASSLETPGNEQFF.

Many counts were recorded for this clonotype. The rearrangement links TRBV5-1 to TRBJ1-3; a possible D gene is TRBD1 (5 bases). Germline loops: CDR1 SGHRS, CDR2 YFSETQ. This CDR3 comprises 15 residues. The V gene lost 0 bases and the J gene lost 3 bases, with 10 bases spanning the gap. The CDR3 region has the DNA TGCGCCAGCAGCTTGGCCCCCCAGGGTGGAAACACCATATATTTT. Protein: CASSLAPQGGNTIYF.

This clonotype occurred many times. J is TRBJ2-3 and V is TRBV12-3 or TRBV12-4; 10 positions agree with TRBD2. V lost 6 bases and J lost 7; bases outside the gene matches: 10. This CDR3 spans 15 amino acids. DNA for the CDR3: TGTGCCAGCAGCTATCGTAGCGGGGGGCAGAATACGCAGTATTTT. Translation: CASSYRSGGQNTQYF.

This clonotype was picked up a small number of times. The genes are TRBV4-3 and TRBJ2-1, with TRBD1 identical over 11 bases. This CDR3 is 19 amino acids long. Per germline, CDR1 LGHNA and CDR2 YSLEER. V trimming: 3 bases; J trimming: 7 bases; junction bases outside the gene matches: 17. CDR3 DNA sequence: TGCGCCAGCAGCCACCGCCACCTGCCGATTGGGACAGGGGGGAATGAGCAGTTCTTC. Protein: CASSHRHLPIGTGGNEQFF.

This chain's CDR3 is CASSLTSGGSYNEQFF. The CDR3 nucleotides read TGTGCCAGCAGTTTGACTAGCGGGGGTTCCTACAATGAGCAGTTCTTC. The chain has TRBV5-6 and TRBJ2-1; the match to TRBD2 covers 12 bases. This CDR3 is built from 16 residues. Losses at the gene ends were 5 bases for V and 1 base for J; bases not matched to a gene: 4. Germline V gene lookup returns CDR1 SGHDT and CDR2 YYEEEE. Variable domain in full (rest from reference TRBV5-6 and TRBJ2-1): DAGVTQSPTHLIKTRGQQVTLRCSPKSGHDTVSWYQQALGQGPQFIFQYYEEEERQRGNFPDRFSGHQFPNYSSELNVNALLLGDSALYLCASSLTSGGSYNEQFFGPGTRLTVL.

Concerning this clonotype: This could be a read error, since a much larger clone is one nucleotide away. CDR3 DNA: TGCAGTGCTAGAGATCGGGTACTGAAAACTGAAGCTTTCTTT. Residues: CSARDRVLKTEAFF. This sequence joins TRBV20-1 and TRBJ1-1; unclear D gene. Germline V gene data show CDR1 as DFQATT and CDR2 as SNEGSKA (reference sequence). The CDR3 has 14 amino acids.

This clonotype was found many times. The chain employs TRBV29-1 and TRBJ2-1; unclear D gene. The germline V gene has CDR1 SQVTM and CDR2 ANQGSEA. This CDR3 contains 14 residues. Trimming stripped 0 bases from V and 9 bases from J, with 15 bases between. CDR3 in amino acids: CSVEEMLVGPEQFF. For the CDR3, the DNA is TGCAGCGTTGAAGAAATGCTTGTAGGGCCTGAGCAGTTCTTC.

Many counts were recorded for this clonotype. This chain links TRBV20-1 with TRBJ2-5; D is ambiguous. Trimming removed 2 bases at V and 2 bases at J, with 12 bases between. This CDR3 comprises 14 residues. Germline loops: CDR1 DFQATT, CDR2 SNEGSKA (reference sequence). CDR3: CSARISLGQETQYF. CDR3 nucleotides: TGCAGTGCTAGAATTAGTCTAGGACAAGAGACCCAGTACTTC.

This clonotype has a count of ten or more. The chain uses TRBV29-1 and TRBJ1-1, with unresolved D. The germline gives CDR1 SQVTM, CDR2 ANQGSEA. V gave up 5 bases and J gave up 0 bases, with 7 bases separating them. This CDR3 comprises 12 residues. CDR3 protein: CSVTVMNTEAFF. Here the CDR3 DNA reads TGCAGCGTTACTGTAATGAACACTGAAGCTTTCTTT. Full variable domain (rest looked up from reference TRBV29-1 and TRBJ1-1): SAVISQKPSRDICQRGTSLTIQCQVDSQVTMMFWYRQQPGQSLTLIATANQGSEATYESGFVIDKFPISRPNLTFSTLTVSNMSPEDSSIYLCSVTVMNTEAFFGQGTRLTVV.

This clonotype was recorded many times. The chain is built from TRBV4-1 and TRBJ1-5, with D hard to call. V lost 0 bases, J lost 7 bases, and 10 bases lay in between. The CDR3 loop spans 14 amino acids. In germline, CDR1 is MGHRA, CDR2 YSYEKL. The CDR3 region is CASSQDPGYQPQHF. The CDR3 DNA sequence: TGCGCCAGCAGCCAAGACCCGGGGTACCAGCCCCAGCATTTT.

In its sample, this clonotype was seen a few times. The V gene is TRBV24-1, the J gene TRBJ2-3; 7 nucleotides line up with TRBD1. The J segment lost 6 bases and the V segment lost 0 bases, leaving 5 bases of the junction unmatched. This CDR3 comprises 15 residues. Germline CDR1 reads KGHDR; CDR2 reads SFDVKD. CDR3 coding DNA: TGTGCCACCAGTGATTTGAGGGACAGTCACGATACGCAGTATTTT. Its translation: CATSDLRDSHDTQYF.

This clonotype was found many times. This chain joins TRBV7-9 and TRBJ2-1; 9 bases align to TRBD1. This CDR3 contains 15 residues. After removal of 2 bases from V and 9 bases from J, the junction contained 8 bases not matched to a gene. Per the germline V gene, CDR1 is SEHNR and CDR2 is FQNEAQ (reference sequence). Here the CDR3 DNA reads TGTGCCAGCAGCTTACGACCGGGACAGGGAGTTGAGCAGTTCTTC. It translates to CASSLRPGQGVEQFF.

This clonotype was counted at least ten times. This chain uses TRBV7-2 with TRBJ2-2; a possible D gene is TRBD2 (5 bases). CDR1 SGHTA and CDR2 FQGNSA come from the germline V gene. V lost 3 bases and J lost 5, with 10 bases in between. CDR3 length: 14 amino acids. CDR3 nucleotides: TGTGCCAGCAGCTTCTCAGCGGATACCGGGGAGCTGTTTTTT. Its protein product is CASSFSADTGELFF.

This clonotype was observed many times. This chain uses TRBV18 with TRBJ2-2; either TRBD1 or TRBD2 may supply D (6 bases each). Germline V lookup: CDR1 KGHSH, CDR2 LQKENI. This CDR3 has 16 amino acids. V was pared by 6 bases and J by 0 bases, with 14 bases between. CDR3 DNA: TGTGCCAGCTCTATACAAGGGGGGCCGAACACCGGGGAGCTGTTTTTT. Protein product: CASSIQGGPNTGELFF. Filled out from reference TRBV18 and TRBJ2-2, the complete variable domain reads NAGVMQNPRHLVRRRGQEARLRCSPMKGHSHVYWYRQLPEEGLKFMVYLQKENIIDESGMPKERFSAEFPKEGPSILRIQQVVRGDSAAYFCASSIQGGPNTGELFFGEGSRLTVL.